Included here is one TCR beta chain sequence, with context. It lacks a known antigen. No much larger clone is present one base from it, and per-base qualities are unavailable. The entry originates in a study of blood T cell repertoires in COVID-19 (TCRdb year 2020). Some background on the complete study: The collaborator samples originated in the United States, Italy and Spain and spanned the acute and convalescent phases of COVID-19. The prospective study material was composed of cDNA or gDNA derived from T cells, B-cell-depleted T cells, or PBMCs. The dataset comprised deeply sampled blood TCRbeta repertoires from subjects exposed to, actively infected with, or recovered from COVID-19. A freely available public database, intended as a resource for researchers studying the immune response to SARS-CoV-2, is where the repertoires were released. Samples came from the ongoing ImmuneRACE study (first 160 participants) plus 1,254 subjects from 6 global collaborators. Nearly every sample came with metadata listing a de-identified subject ID, COVID-19 status, age in years and sex. HLA class I and class II types, where available, came from metadata supplied by the sample provider rather than from assay-based typing. What the authors observed across the whole study: Clinical and demographic metadata were provided uncurated, with the amount varying by source and participant.

Enrolling through a virtual design, the prospective study's participants ranged in age from roughly 18 to 90 years and lived across more than 20 United States geographic areas. In the prospective study, cohorts were assigned on the basis of participant-reported clinical history obtained from a screening survey and a study questionnaire. Each participant in the prospective study had whole blood, serum and a nasopharyngeal or oropharyngeal swab collected by mobile phlebotomists. Over a roughly 2-month period, participants in the prospective study had the option of providing additional blood draws and questionnaires. Before DNA extraction, blood samples from the prospective study were shipped at room temperature or frozen. From the germline V gene, CDR1 is KGHDR and CDR2 is SFDVKD. V lost 3 bases and J lost 0 bases; the stretch between them is 10 bases long. Including the terminal cysteine and phenylalanine, the CDR3 comprises 16 residues. Kept here is only the CDR3 DNA, which spans 48 bases and is read in frame from base 1.

The immunoSEQ Assay, a bias-controlled multiplex PCR, was used to amplify TCRbeta CDR3 regions from genomic DNA. In the original analysis: Within the assay, amplification of reference gene primers was used to estimate how many nucleated cells each sample contained. Sequence reads were collapsed and filtered to measure the absolute abundance of every unique TCRbeta CDR3 rearrangement. For each sample, productive Simpson clonality was calculated as the square root of Simpson's diversity index across productive rearrangements. The table was pulled from immuneACCESS by TCRdb, which kept in-frame rearrangements only. Such tables lose some clones; where checked, under half of the loss comes from unresolved V genes, and the rest has no known cause. V and J calls and clone size follow that table, whereas D and trimming were derived from the DNA. A total of a few hundred thousand clones appear in this sample, roughly nine tenths of them only once. The ten largest clones capture approximately 1.2% of the sample.

The clonotype comes from a human donor in a cohort exposed to, infected with or recovered from COVID-19 (not recorded which). The donor label of this sample is uncertain. The source material was PBMCs or T cells enriched from blood (not recorded which). The V and J genes are TRBV24-1 and TRBJ1-4; 5 matching bases give a weak D call of TRBD1. The CDR3 region: CATSDGGEATNEKLFF. The sequenced DNA: TGTGCCACCAGTGATGGGGGGGAAGCAACTAATGAAAAACTGTTTTTT.